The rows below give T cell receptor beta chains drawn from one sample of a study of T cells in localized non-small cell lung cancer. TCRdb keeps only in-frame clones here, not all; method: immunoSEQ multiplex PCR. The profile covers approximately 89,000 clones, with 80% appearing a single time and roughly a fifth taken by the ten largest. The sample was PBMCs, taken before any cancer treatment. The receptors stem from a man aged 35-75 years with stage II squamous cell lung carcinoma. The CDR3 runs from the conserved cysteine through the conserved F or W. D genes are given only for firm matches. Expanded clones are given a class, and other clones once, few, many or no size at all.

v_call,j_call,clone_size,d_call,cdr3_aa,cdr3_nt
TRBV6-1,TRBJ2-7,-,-,CASSPWGYEQYF,TGTGCCAGCAGTCCGTGGGGCTACGAGCAGTACTTC
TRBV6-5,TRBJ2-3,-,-,CASSSPGTPSTDTQYF,TGTGCCAGCAGTTCGCCCGGGACACCTAGCACAGATACGCAGTATTTT
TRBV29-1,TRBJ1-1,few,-,CSVVQGEAFF,TGCAGCGTTGTCCAGGGAGAAGCTTTCTTT
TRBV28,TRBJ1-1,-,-,CASIKGPGVRVTEAFF,TGTGCCAGCATCAAAGGACCAGGGGTAAGGGTCACTGAAGCTTTCTTT
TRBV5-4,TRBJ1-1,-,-,CASTPPWRKNTEAFF,TGTGCCAGCACCCCCCCGTGGCGGAAGAACACTGAAGCTTTCTTT
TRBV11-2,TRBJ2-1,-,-,CASSWQEYNEQFF,TGTGCCAGCTCTTGGCAAGAATACAATGAGCAGTTCTTC
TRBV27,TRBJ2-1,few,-,CASSSPRGAGVLNEQFF,TGTGCCAGCAGTTCGCCCCGGGGGGCGGGAGTCTTGAATGAGCAGTTCTTC
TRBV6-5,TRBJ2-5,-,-,CASSYSGVSQETQYF,TGTGCCAGCAGTTACTCGGGGGTCAGCCAAGAGACCCAGTACTTC
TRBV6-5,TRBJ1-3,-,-,CASSYDRGNTIYF,TGTGCCAGCAGTTACGATCGAGGAAACACCATATATTTT
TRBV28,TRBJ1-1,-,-,CASSLEGNFAEAFF,TGTGCCAGCTCGTTGGAGGGGAATTTCGCTGAAGCTTTCTTT
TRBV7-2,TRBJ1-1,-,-,CASSFGGGRTEAFF,TGTGCCAGCAGCTTCGGCGGGGGGAGGACTGAAGCTTTCTTT
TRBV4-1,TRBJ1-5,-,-,CASSQDKKGQIQPQHF,TGCGCCAGCAGCCAAGATAAAAAAGGACAAATCCAGCCCCAGCATTTT
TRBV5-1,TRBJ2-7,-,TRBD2,CASSPGLAYEQYF,TGCGCCAGCAGCCCGGGACTAGCCTACGAGCAGTACTTC
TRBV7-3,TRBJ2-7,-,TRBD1,CASSFTGGSRYEQYF,TGTGCCAGCAGCTTTACAGGGGGTTCGCGATACGAGCAGTACTTC
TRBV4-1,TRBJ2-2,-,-,CASSREAGGVTGELFF,TGCGCCAGCAGCCGGGAAGCCGGGGGAGTCACCGGGGAGCTGTTTTTT
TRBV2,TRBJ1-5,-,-,CASSPGLGQPQHF,TGTGCCAGCAGTCCAGGCCTCGGACAGCCCCAGCATTTT
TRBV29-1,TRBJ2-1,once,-,CSVEVVQFNEQFF,TGCAGCGTTGAAGTGGTACAGTTTAATGAGCAGTTCTTC
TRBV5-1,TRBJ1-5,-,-,CASSPDRGNQPQHF,TGCGCCAGCAGCCCGGATCGGGGAAATCAGCCCCAGCATTTT
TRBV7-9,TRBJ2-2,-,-,CANGRSTGELFF,TGTGCCAACGGACGCAGCACCGGGGAGCTGTTTTTT
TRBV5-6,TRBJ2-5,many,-,CASSLFGPGETQYF,TGTGCCAGCAGCTTGTTTGGTCCAGGAGAGACCCAGTACTTC
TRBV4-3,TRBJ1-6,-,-,CASSQVTPVNSPLHF,TGCGCCAGCAGCCAAGTTACCCCAGTTAATTCACCCCTCCACTTT
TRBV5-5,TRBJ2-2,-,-,CASSLWGTGELFF,TGTGCCAGCAGCTTGTGGGGAACCGGGGAGCTGTTTTTT
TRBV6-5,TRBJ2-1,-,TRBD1,CASSRGQGGRYEQFF,TGTGCCAGCAGCCGGGGACAGGGGGGCAGGTATGAGCAGTTCTTC
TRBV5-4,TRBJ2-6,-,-,CASSLPAPSGANVLTF,TGTGCCAGCAGCTTGCCAGCTCCCTCTGGGGCCAACGTCCTGACTTTC
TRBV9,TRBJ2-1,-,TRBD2,CASSVRAGGYYNEQFF,TGTGCCAGCAGCGTAAGAGCGGGGGGCTACTACAATGAGCAGTTCTTC
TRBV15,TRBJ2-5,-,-,CATSRDIETQYF,TGTGCCACCAGCAGAGATATTGAGACCCAGTACTTC
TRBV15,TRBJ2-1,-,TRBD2,CATSRDRAGGEDEQFF,TGTGCCACCAGCAGAGATCGGGCGGGAGGGGAGGATGAGCAGTTCTTC
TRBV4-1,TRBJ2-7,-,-,CASSLSLTATYEQYF,TGCGCCAGCAGCCTCTCGTTGACGGCGACCTACGAGCAGTACTTC
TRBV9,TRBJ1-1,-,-,CASGRTAMNTEAFF,TGTGCCAGCGGTAGGACAGCCATGAACACTGAAGCTTTCTTT
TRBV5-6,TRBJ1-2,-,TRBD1,CASSSGQSSGYTF,TGTGCCAGCAGCTCGGGACAGTCGAGCGGCTACACCTTC
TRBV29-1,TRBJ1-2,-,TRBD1,CSAYTGDRARGYTF,TGCAGCGCCTATACAGGGGACAGGGCCCGAGGCTACACCTTC
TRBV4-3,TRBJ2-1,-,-,CASSQDRWDEQFF,TGCGCCAGCAGCCAAGATAGATGGGATGAGCAGTTCTTC
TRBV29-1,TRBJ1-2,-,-,CSVGGGGDGYTF,TGCAGCGTTGGTGGGGGGGGCGATGGCTACACCTTC
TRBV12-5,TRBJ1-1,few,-,CASGLGLPGQSAFF,TGTGCTAGTGGTTTGGGGCTCCCGGGACAATCAGCTTTCTTT
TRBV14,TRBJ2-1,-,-,CASSLLRGRTRFTYNEQFF,TGTGCCAGCAGCCTCCTGAGGGGCAGAACCAGATTCACCTACAATGAGCAGTTCTTC
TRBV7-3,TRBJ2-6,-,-,CASSLGPNSGANVLTF,TGTGCCAGCAGCTTGGGACCCAACTCTGGGGCCAACGTCCTGACTTTC
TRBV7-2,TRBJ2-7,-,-,CASRLVGVEQYF,TGTGCCAGCCGGCTAGTGGGGGTCGAGCAGTACTTC
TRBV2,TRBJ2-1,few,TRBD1,CASSRDRVDNEQFF,TGTGCCAGCAGTAGGGACAGGGTCGACAATGAGCAGTTCTTC
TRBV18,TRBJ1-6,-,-,CASSPGIGYNSPLHF,TGTGCCAGCTCACCAGGGATTGGGTATAATTCACCCCTCCACTTT
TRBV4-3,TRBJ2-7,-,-,CASSQEQGGHEQYF,TGCGCCAGCAGCCAAGAGCAGGGGGGGCACGAGCAGTACTTC
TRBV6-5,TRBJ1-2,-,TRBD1,CASRPQGAGYGYTF,TGTGCCAGCAGACCCCAGGGGGCCGGGTATGGCTACACCTTC
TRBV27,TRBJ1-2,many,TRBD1,CASSDRGGGYTF,TGTGCCAGCAGCGACAGGGGTGGCGGCTACACCTTC
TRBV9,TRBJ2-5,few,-,CASSVAPGQETQYF,TGTGCCAGCAGCGTTGCACCGGGCCAAGAGACCCAGTACTTC
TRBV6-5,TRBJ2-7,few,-,CASSYSSAYEQYF,TGTGCCAGCAGTTACTCTTCCGCCTACGAGCAGTACTTC
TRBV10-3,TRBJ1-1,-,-,CAISERHGFSNTEAFF,TGTGCCATCAGTGAACGGCACGGATTTAGCAACACTGAAGCTTTCTTT
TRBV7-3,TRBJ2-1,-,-,CASSLNYQGGYEQFF,TGTGCCAGCAGCTTGAATTATCAGGGGGGCTATGAGCAGTTCTTC
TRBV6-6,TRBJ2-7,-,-,CASSYQSRYYSYEQYF,TGTGCCAGCAGTTATCAATCACGTTATTACTCCTACGAGCAGTACTTC
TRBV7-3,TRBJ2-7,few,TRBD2,CASSFRPGGEDEQYF,TGTGCCAGCAGCTTCCGGCCCGGGGGGGAGGACGAGCAGTACTTC
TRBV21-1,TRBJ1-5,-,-,CASSRRLGTGNNNQPQHF,TGTGCCAGCAGTAGGAGGCTCGGGACAGGGAACAATAATCAGCCCCAGCATTTT
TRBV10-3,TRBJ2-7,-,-,CAISVQGNEQYF,TGTGCCATCAGTGTACAGGGAAACGAGCAGTACTTC
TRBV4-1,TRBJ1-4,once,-,CASSQDPGDSEKLFF,TGCGCCAGCAGCCAAGACCCAGGCGATAGTGAAAAACTGTTTTTT
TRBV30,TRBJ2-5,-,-,CAWALGNRETQYF,TGTGCCTGGGCCTTAGGGAACAGGGAGACCCAGTACTTC
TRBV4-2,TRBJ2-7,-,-,CASSPQGEAYEQYF,TGTGCCAGCAGCCCCCAGGGGGAGGCCTACGAGCAGTACTTC
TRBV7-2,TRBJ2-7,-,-,CASSLPRTEQYF,TGTGCCAGCAGCTTGCCCCGCACCGAGCAGTACTTC
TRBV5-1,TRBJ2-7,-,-,CASSLALGLYEQYF,TGCGCCAGCAGCTTGGCCTTGGGCTTATACGAGCAGTACTTC